Listed here are 20 T cell receptor beta chains from one sample, sequenced in a study of blood T cell repertoires in COVID-19. Sequenced by immunoSEQ multiplex PCR; TCRdb stores in-frame clones only, minus some. Found here are 200,000 to 300,000 clones, more than 75% of them singletons; the top ten hold approximately 1.4%. Sequenced: peripheral blood. The receptors shown here come from a woman in her forties who had recovered from COVID-19.

The V gene is TRBV4-3, the J gene TRBJ2-6; 7 bases are shared with TRBD1. Germline CDR1 LGHNA, CDR2 YSLEER. After removal of 1 base from V and 0 bases from J, the junction contained 6 bases not matched to a gene. The CDR3 covers 18 residues. The CDR3 DNA is TGCGCCAGCAGCCAAGGGGGGACAGACCGCTCTGGGGCCAACGTCCTGACTTTC. This codes for CASSQGGTDRSGANVLTF.

The rearrangement links TRBV7-3 to TRBJ1-6; 8 nucleotides line up with TRBD1. Germline-derived CDR1 and CDR2 are SGHTA and FQGTGA. The CDR3 consists of 15 residues. Trimming removed 5 bases from V and 9 bases from J; junction bases left unmatched: 9. For the CDR3, the DNA is TGTGCCAGCAGCCAAGACAGGGGCCCCATTTCACCCCTCCACTTT. As protein: CASSQDRGPISPLHF.

The rearrangement uses TRBV27 and TRBJ1-5; D is unclear. The CDR3 has 17 amino acids. Trimming removed 6 bases from V and 2 bases from J, with 20 bases in between. Germline values: CDR1 MNHEY, CDR2 SMNVEV (reference sequence). The CDR3 coding sequence is TGTGCCAGCAGAGAGGGAACGGACTTTTTGGGCAATCAGCCCCAGCATTTT. Translated, it gives CASREGTDFLGNQPQHF.

The genes are TRBV7-2 and TRBJ2-7; D possibly corresponds to TRBD2 (6 bases). There are 15 residues in the CDR3. V lost 8 bases, J lost 1 base, and 18 bases lay in between. Germline loops: CDR1 SGHTA, CDR2 FQGNSA. The CDR3: CASATSSALSYEQYF. The CDR3 bases are TGTGCCAGCGCCACCTCTAGCGCCCTATCCTACGAGCAGTACTTC. Variable domain in full (rest from reference TRBV7-2 and TRBJ2-7): GAGVSQSPSNKVTEKGKDVELRCDPISGHTALYWYRQSLGQGLEFLIYFQGNSAPDKSGLPSDRFSAERTGGSVSTLTIQRTQQEDSAVYLCASATSSALSYEQYFGPGTRLTVT.

V is TRBV5-1 and J is TRBJ2-3; TRBD2 agrees at 10 bases. Looked up from germline, CDR1 is SGHRS and CDR2 is YFSETQ. The CDR3 runs 17 residues. V lost 6 bases to trimming and J lost 4 bases; unmatched junction nucleotides: 14. In DNA, the CDR3 is TGCGCCAGCAACGAGCCAAGTAGCGGGGGGAGCGCAGATACGCAGTATTTT. This encodes CASNEPSSGGSADTQYF.

This clone was counted between two and nine times. This chain links TRBV12-3 or TRBV12-4 with TRBJ1-6; no reliable D call. This CDR3 is 13 amino acids long. The V end was cut by 6 bases, the J end by 12 bases, with 15 bases between. The CDR3 DNA reads TGTGCCAGCAGCCTTGCCGAGGAGGAACCCCTCCACTTT. Amino acids: CASSLAEEEPLHF.

The V gene is TRBV9, the J gene TRBJ1-1; D gene ambiguous. The germline CDR1 and CDR2 sequences are SGDLS and YYNGEE. This CDR3 spans 13 amino acids. Between the trimmed V and J ends, which lost 4 bases and 0 bases, there was a span of 7 bases. The CDR3 sequence is CASSPSVNTEAFF. The CDR3 bases are TGTGCCAGCAGCCCTTCGGTGAACACTGAAGCTTTCTTT.

The rearrangement uses TRBV29-1 and TRBJ1-2; D might be TRBD1 (5 bases). Germline CDR1 and CDR2: SQVTM and ANQGSEA. V lost 2 bases and J 8 bases, leaving 9 bases between the germline ends. This CDR3 has 11 amino acids. CDR3: CSVESGPGYTF. The CDR3 nucleotides are TGCAGCGTTGAATCAGGGCCCGGCTACACCTTC.

V is TRBV18 and J is TRBJ2-3, with 10 positions matching TRBD2. V lost 4 bases to trimming and J lost 0 bases; unmatched junction nucleotides: 7. The CDR3 runs to 17 residues. Germline CDR1 is KGHSH and CDR2 is LQKENI. CDR3 in DNA: TGTGCCAGCTCACAGGTTACTAGCGGGGCGAGCACAGATACGCAGTATTTT. Protein sequence: CASSQVTSGASTDTQYF. The variable domain in full, with the rest retrieved from reference TRBV18 and TRBJ2-3, is NAGVMQNPRHLVRRRGQEARLRCSPMKGHSHVYWYRQLPEEGLKFMVYLQKENIIDESGMPKERFSAEFPKEGPSILRIQQVVRGDSAAYFCASSQVTSGASTDTQYFGPGTRLTVL.

The genes are TRBV4-3 and TRBJ2-3; TRBD2 matches at 9 bases. Unmatched junction bases numbered 4, after V lost 3 bases and J lost 0 bases. Germline CDR1 is LGHNA and CDR2 is YSLEER. This CDR3 has 16 amino acids. The CDR3, as DNA: TGCGCCAGCAGCCAGTCTCTAGCGGGGAGCACAGATACGCAGTATTTT. Translation: CASSQSLAGSTDTQYF.

The chain employs TRBV5-4 and TRBJ2-4, with D maybe TRBD2 (7 bases). The CDR3 length is 17 residues. V was shortened by 0 bases and J by 6 bases, with 19 bases between the two germline ends. Looked up from germline, CDR1 is SGHNT and CDR2 is YYREEE (reference sequence). CDR3: CASSLALGGGPGNIQYF. The CDR3 DNA reads TGTGCCAGCAGCTTGGCCCTTGGGGGGGGGCCCGGAAACATTCAGTACTTC. Based on the CDR3 plus reference TRBV5-4 and TRBJ2-4, the full variable domain is ETGVTQSPTHLIKTRGQQVTLRCSSQSGHNTVSWYQQALGQGPQFIFQYYREEENGRGNFPPRFSGLQFPNYSSELNVNALELDDSALYLCASSLALGGGPGNIQYFGAGTRLSVL.

The chain has TRBV9 and TRBJ2-1; TRBD1 aligns across 9 bases. V shed 3 bases and J 15 bases; nucleotides not matched to a gene: 13. CDR1 SGDLS and CDR2 YYNGEE come from the germline V gene. The CDR3 extends over 14 amino acids. CDR3 sequence: CASSAGQGSDGRFF. The CDR3 nucleotides are TGTGCCAGCAGCGCGGGACAGGGTAGCGACGGACGGTTCTTC.

This clone was picked up one time. The V gene is TRBV5-1, the J gene TRBJ1-1; the D is unclear. The germline CDR1 and CDR2 sequences are SGHRS and YFSETQ. Between the trimmed V and J ends, which lost 3 bases and 1 base, there was a span of 10 bases. The CDR3 runs to 14 residues. The CDR3: CASSSTAGNTEAFF. The CDR3 region has the DNA TGCGCCAGCAGCTCGACCGCAGGGAACACTGAAGCTTTCTTT.

The chain uses TRBV18 and TRBJ2-3, with 8 positions matching TRBD1. Trimming at V came to 1 base and at J to 3 bases, leaving 3 bases not matched to a gene. Germline CDR1 is KGHSH and CDR2 is LQKENI. The CDR3 sequence is 15 residues long. The CDR3: CASSPLQGETDTQYF. In DNA, the CDR3 is TGTGCCAGCTCACCACTACAGGGGGAAACAGATACGCAGTATTTT.

The J gene is TRBJ2-3, the V gene TRBV29-1; tentative D call: TRBD2 (5 bases). Looked up from germline, CDR1 is SQVTM and CDR2 is ANQGSEA. The CDR3 is made up of 12 amino acids. The V end lost 2 bases, the J end lost 6 bases, and 9 bases lay between the germline ends. CDR3 residues: CSVERWRDTQYF. In DNA, the CDR3 is TGCAGCGTTGAACGGTGGAGGGATACGCAGTATTTT.

The J gene is TRBJ2-1, the V gene TRBV29-1; 9 positions agree with TRBD2. The junction had 10 bases not matched to a gene; V was cut back by 6 bases and J by 4 bases. The CDR3 is 15 residues long. Germline V lookup: CDR1 SQVTM, CDR2 ANQGSEA. CDR3 coding DNA: TGCAGCGTGAACGGGCTAGCGGGAAGTTACAATGAGCAGTTCTTC. Protein product: CSVNGLAGSYNEQFF.

The V gene is TRBV25-1, the J gene TRBJ1-1, with D uncertain. V lost 5 bases and J lost 4, with 11 bases in between. From germline, CDR1 is MGHDK and CDR2 SYGVNS. The CDR3 is 13 residues long. CDR3 sequence reads: CASSTGFVTEAFF. DNA for the CDR3: TGTGCCAGCAGTACGGGGTTCGTCACTGAAGCTTTCTTT.

The chain is built from TRBV19 and TRBJ1-1, with 7 bases identical to TRBD1. Germline V gene sequence: CDR1 LNHDA, CDR2 SQIVND (reference sequence). This CDR3 region has 14 residues. The J segment lost 0 bases and the V segment lost 6 bases, leaving 4 bases of the junction unmatched. CDR3 sequence: CASRQGVMNTEAFF. The CDR3 bases are TGTGCCAGTAGGCAGGGGGTGATGAACACTGAAGCTTTCTTT.

The CDR3 coding sequence is TGCGCCAGCAGCTTGGGGGCAGGGAGGACTGAAGCTTTCTTT. Its protein product is CASSLGAGRTEAFF. The J gene is TRBJ1-1, the V gene TRBV5-1; the D gene is possibly TRBD1 (5 bases). The CDR3 loop spans 14 amino acids. The V gene's germline CDR1 is SGHRS and CDR2 YFSETQ. Trimming removed 0 bases from V and 5 bases from J, with 11 bases in between.

This chain joins TRBV20-1 and TRBJ1-5, with 9 bases identical to TRBD1. The V and J ends lost 3 bases and 5 bases, in that order; junction bases with no gene match: 2. The CDR3 has 13 residues. Germline V gene lookup returns CDR1 DFQATT and CDR2 SNEGSKA (reference sequence). The DNA for the CDR3 is TGCAGTGCTAGTAGGGACAGGGATCAGCCCCAGCATTTT. Its translation: CSASRDRDQPQHF.